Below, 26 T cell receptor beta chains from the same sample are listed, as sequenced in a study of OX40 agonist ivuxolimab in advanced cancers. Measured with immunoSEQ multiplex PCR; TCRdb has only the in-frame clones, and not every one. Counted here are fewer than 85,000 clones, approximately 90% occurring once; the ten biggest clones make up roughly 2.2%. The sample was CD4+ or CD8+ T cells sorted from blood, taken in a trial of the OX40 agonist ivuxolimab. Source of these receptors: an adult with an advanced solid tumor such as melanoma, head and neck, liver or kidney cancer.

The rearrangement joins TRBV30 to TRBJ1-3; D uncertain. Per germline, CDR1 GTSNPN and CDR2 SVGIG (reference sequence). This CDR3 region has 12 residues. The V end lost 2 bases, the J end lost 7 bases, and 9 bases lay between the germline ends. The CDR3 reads CAWSHGLNTIYF. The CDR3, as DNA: TGTGCCTGGAGTCACGGGCTGAACACCATATATTTT.

The CDR3 protein is CASSHTGGSSYEQYF. Written as DNA, the CDR3 is TGTGCCAGTAGTCATACAGGGGGTAGCTCCTACGAGCAGTACTTC. The rearrangement joins TRBV19 to TRBJ2-7, with 8 bases matching TRBD1. The V segment lost 5 bases and the J segment 0 bases; nucleotides outside the gene matches: 6. CDR1 is LNHDA, CDR2 SQIVND, per germline (reference sequence). The CDR3 totals 15 residues.

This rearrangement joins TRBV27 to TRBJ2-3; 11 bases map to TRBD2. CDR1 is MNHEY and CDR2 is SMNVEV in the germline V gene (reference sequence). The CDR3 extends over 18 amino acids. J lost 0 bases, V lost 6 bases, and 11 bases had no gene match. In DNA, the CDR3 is TGTGCCAGCAGCTTTGCCGGGACTAGCGGAACTAGCACAGATACGCAGTATTTT. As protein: CASSFAGTSGTSTDTQYF.

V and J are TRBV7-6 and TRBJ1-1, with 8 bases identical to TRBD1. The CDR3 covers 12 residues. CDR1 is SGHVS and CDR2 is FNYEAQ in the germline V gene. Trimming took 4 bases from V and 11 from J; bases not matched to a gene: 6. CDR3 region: CASSSGGAVAFF. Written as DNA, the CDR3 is TGTGCCAGCAGCTCAGGGGGCGCGGTGGCTTTCTTT.

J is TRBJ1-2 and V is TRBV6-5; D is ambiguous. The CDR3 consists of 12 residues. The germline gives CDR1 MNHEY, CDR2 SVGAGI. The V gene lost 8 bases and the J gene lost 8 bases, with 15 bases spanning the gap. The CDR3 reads CASGNPEGGYTF. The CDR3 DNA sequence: TGTGCCAGCGGCAACCCCGAAGGCGGCTACACCTTC.

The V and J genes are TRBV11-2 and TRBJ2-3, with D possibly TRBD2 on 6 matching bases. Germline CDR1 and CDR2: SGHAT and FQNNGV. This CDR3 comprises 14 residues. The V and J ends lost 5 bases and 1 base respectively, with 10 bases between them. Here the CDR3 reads CASSQTRGTDTQYF. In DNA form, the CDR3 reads TGTGCCAGCAGCCAGACTAGGGGCACAGATACGCAGTATTTT. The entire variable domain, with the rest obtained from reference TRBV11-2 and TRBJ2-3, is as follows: EAGVAQSPRYKIIEKRQSVAFWCNPISGHATLYWYQQILGQGPKLLIQFQNNGVVDDSQLPKDRFSAERLKGVDSTLKIQPAKLEDSAVYLCASSQTRGTDTQYFGPGTRLTVL.

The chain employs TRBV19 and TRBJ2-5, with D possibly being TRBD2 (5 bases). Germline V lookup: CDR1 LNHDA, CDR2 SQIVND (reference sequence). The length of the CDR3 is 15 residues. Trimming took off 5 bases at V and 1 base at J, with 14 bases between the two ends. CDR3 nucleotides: TGTGCCAGTAGTTCGGGGTCGACGCGCCAAGAGACCCAGTACTTC. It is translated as CASSSGSTRQETQYF.

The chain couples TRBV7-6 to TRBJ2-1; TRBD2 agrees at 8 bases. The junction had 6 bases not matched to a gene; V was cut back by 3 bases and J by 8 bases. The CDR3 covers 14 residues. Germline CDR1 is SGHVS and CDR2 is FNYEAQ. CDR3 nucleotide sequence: TGTGCCAGCAGCTTTCGCGGGGGGATCGATGAGCAGTTCTTC. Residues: CASSFRGGIDEQFF. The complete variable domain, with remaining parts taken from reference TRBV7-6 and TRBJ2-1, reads GAGVSQSPRYKVTKRGQDVALRCDPISGHVSLYWYRQALGQGPEFLTYFNYEAQQDKSGLPNDRFSAERPEGSISTLTIQRTEQRDSAMYRCASSFRGGIDEQFFGPGTRLTVL.

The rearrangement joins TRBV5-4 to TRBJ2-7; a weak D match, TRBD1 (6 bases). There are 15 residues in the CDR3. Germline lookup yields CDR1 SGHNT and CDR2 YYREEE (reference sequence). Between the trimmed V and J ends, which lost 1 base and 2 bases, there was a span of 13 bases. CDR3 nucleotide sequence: TGTGCCAGCAGCTTGCACTCAGGGGCCGCCTACGAGCAGTACTTC. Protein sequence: CASSLHSGAAYEQYF.

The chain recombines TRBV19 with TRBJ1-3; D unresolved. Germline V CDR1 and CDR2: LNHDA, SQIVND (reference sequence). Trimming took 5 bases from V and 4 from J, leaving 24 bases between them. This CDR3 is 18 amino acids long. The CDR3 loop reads CASSPFSLGAKGGNTIYF. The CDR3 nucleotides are TGTGCCAGTAGTCCCTTTTCTCTGGGCGCTAAAGGAGGAAACACCATATATTTT.

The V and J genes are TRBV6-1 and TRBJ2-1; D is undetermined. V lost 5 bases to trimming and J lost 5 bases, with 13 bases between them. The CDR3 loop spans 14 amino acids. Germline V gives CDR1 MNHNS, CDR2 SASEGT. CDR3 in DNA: TGTGCCAGCAGTCCGCGGCATTTTAACAATGAGCAGTTCTTC. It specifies CASSPRHFNNEQFF.

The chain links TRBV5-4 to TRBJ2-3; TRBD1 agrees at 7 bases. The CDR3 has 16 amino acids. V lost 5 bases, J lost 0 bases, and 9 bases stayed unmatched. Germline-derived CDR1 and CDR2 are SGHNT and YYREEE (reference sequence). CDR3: CASRRGQLTSTDTQYF. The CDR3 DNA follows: TGTGCCAGCAGGAGGGGACAGCTTACTAGCACAGATACGCAGTATTTT.

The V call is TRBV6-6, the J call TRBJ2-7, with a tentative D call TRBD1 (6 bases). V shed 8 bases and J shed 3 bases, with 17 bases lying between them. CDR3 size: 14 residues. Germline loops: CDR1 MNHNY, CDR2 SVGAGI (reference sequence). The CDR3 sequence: CASSIGTSYYEQYF. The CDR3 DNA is TGTGCCAGCTCGATAGGGACATCCTACTACGAGCAGTACTTC.

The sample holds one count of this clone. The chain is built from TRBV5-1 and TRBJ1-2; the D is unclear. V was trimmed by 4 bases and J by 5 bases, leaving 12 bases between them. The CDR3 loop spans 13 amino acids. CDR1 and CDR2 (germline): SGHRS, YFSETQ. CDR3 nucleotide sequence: TGCGCCAGCAGCCCGGTGCCCGATTATGGCTACACCTTC. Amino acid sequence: CASSPVPDYGYTF.

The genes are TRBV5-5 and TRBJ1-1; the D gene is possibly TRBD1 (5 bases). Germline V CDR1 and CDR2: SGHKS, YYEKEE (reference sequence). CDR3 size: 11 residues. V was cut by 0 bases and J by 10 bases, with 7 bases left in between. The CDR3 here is CASSLGRGAFF. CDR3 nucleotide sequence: TGTGCCAGCAGCTTGGGGAGGGGAGCTTTCTTT.

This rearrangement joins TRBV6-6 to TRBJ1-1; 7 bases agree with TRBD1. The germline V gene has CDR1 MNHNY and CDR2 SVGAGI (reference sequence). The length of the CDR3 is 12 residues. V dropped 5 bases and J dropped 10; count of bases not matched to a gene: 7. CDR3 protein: CASSPGDSGAFF. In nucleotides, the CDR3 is TGTGCCAGCAGTCCCGGGGACAGCGGAGCTTTCTTT.

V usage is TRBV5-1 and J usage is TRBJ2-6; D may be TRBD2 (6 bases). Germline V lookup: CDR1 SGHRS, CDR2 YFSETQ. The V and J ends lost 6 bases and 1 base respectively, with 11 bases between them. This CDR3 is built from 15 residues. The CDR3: CASTIGGSGANVLTF. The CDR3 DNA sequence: TGCGCCAGCACCATAGGAGGGTCTGGGGCCAACGTCCTGACTTTC.

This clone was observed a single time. The CDR3 loop reads CASSYSSGSSYNEQFF. In DNA form, the CDR3 reads TGCGCCAGCAGTTACTCTAGCGGAAGCTCCTACAATGAGCAGTTCTTC. The V call is TRBV4-3, the J call TRBJ2-1; 7 positions agree with TRBD2. This CDR3 comprises 16 residues. CDR1 and CDR2 (germline): LGHNA, YSLEER. V lost 6 bases and J lost 0; bases outside the gene matches: 8.

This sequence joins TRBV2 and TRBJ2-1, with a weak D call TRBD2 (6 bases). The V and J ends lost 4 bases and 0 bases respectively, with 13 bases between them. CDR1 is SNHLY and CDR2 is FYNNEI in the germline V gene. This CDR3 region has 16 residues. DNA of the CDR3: TGTGCCAGCAGTGGTCGGGGGAGAAGCTCCTACAATGAGCAGTTCTTC. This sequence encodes CASSGRGRSSYNEQFF.

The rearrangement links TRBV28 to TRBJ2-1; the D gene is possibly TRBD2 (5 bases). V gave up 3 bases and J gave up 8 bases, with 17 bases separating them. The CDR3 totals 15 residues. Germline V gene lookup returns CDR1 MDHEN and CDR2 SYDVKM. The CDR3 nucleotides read TGTGCCAGCAGTTTCTCATCCGGGGTACGGGATGAGCAGTTCTTC. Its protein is CASSFSSGVRDEQFF.

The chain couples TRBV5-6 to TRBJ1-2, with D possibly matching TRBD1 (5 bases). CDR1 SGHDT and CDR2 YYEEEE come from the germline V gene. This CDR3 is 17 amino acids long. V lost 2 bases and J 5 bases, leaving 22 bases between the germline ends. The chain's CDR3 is CASSFLFGEGRAYGYTF. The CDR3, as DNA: TGTGCCAGCAGCTTTTTGTTTGGGGAGGGGAGAGCTTATGGCTACACCTTC.

The CDR3 loop is CASSRGGSGTGVTEAFF. The CDR3 DNA follows: TGTGCCAGCTCGCGGGGGGGCTCCGGGACAGGGGTGACTGAAGCTTTCTTT. This chain joins TRBV18 and TRBJ1-1, with 10 bases that match TRBD1. The length of the CDR3 is 17 residues. The germline V gene encodes CDR1 KGHSH and CDR2 LQKENI. With V trimmed by 6 bases and J by 5 bases, 15 bases remained unmatched.

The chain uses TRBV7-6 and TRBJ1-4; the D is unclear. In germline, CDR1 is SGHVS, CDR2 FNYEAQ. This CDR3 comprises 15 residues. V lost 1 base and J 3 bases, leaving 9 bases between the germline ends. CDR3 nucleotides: TGTGCCAGCAGCTTAGGATTATTATCTAATGAAAAACTGTTTTTT. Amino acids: CASSLGLLSNEKLFF.

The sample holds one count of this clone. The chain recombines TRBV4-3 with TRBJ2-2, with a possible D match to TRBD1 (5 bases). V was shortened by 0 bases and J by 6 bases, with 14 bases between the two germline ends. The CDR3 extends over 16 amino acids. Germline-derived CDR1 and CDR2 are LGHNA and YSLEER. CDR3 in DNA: TGCGCCAGCAGCCAAGATTTGGGGCTAGGATCCGGGGAGCTGTTTTTT. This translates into CASSQDLGLGSGELFF.

For the CDR3, the DNA is TGTGCCAGCACCGAAATGGACAGGGGGAGGAACTATGGCTACACCTTC. Translation gives CASTEMDRGRNYGYTF. The chain has TRBV6-6 and TRBJ1-2, with 10 bases fitting TRBD1. V was pared by 7 bases and J by 2 bases, with 10 bases of the junction left unmatched. CDR1 and CDR2 (germline): MNHNY, SVGAGI (reference sequence). The CDR3 has 16 amino acids.

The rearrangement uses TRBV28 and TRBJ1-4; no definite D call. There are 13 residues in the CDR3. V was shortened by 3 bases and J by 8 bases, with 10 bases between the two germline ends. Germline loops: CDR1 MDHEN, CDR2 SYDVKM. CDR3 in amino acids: CASSFRHLEKLFF. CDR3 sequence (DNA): TGTGCCAGCAGTTTTAGACACCTCGAAAAACTGTTTTTT.